These T cell receptor beta chains were read from a single sample in a study of T cells after yellow fever vaccination. TCRdb reanalysed the 5' RACE reads using MiXCR and keeps one entry per CDR3 protein. The repertoire holds roughly 30,000 distinct CDR3 sequences, with over 9.5% as singletons. Specimen: PBMCs, either bulk or a sorted T-cell subset (CD4+, CD8+, memory, or dextramer-sorted; not recorded which), collected less than 16 days after the first yellow fever vaccination. Receptors originate from a man in his late teens or twenties who received the YFV17D yellow fever vaccine. The CDR3 runs from the conserved cysteine through the conserved F or W. A D gene is named only where the DNA matches it firmly. Clone size is stated in some rows and not others, as once, few, many or a class when expanded.

J	size	length	D	V	DNA	CDR3
TRBJ1-1	many	15	.	TRBV5-1	TGCGCCAGCAGCTTGATACAGGGCAATGGAGCTGAAGCTTTCTTT	CASSLIQGNGAEAFF
TRBJ1-6	many	14	TRBD1	TRBV5-8	TGTGCCAGCAGCTTCGGACAGGTCTATTCACCCCTCCACTTT	CASSFGQVYSPLHF
TRBJ2-2	many	15	.	TRBV12-5	TGTGCTAGTGGTTTTGGGCTAGCAGGGACCGGGGAGCTGTTTTTT	CASGFGLAGTGELFF
TRBJ2-1	many	13	TRBD2	TRBV7-6	TGTGCCAGCAGCTTACACGGGGGGAACGAGCAGTTCTTC	CASSLHGGNEQFF
TRBJ1-5	many	16	TRBD1	TRBV5-5	TGTGCCAGCAGCTTGGTATGGGACAGCCTCGGGCAGCCCCAGCATTTT	CASSLVWDSLGQPQHF
TRBJ1-4	.	13	.	TRBV18	TGTGCCAGCTTTACTCAGAATAATGAAAAACTGTTTTTT	CASFTQNNEKLFF
TRBJ1-5	many	13	.	TRBV10-3	TGTGCCATCAGTGAGATGAGGAATCAGCCCCAGCATTTT	CAISEMRNQPQHF
TRBJ2-1	many	19	.	TRBV7-2	TGTGCCAGCAGCTTACGCTCTAGAGGCTTTCTGAGCTCCTACAATGAGCAGTTCTTC	CASSLRSRGFLSSYNEQFF
TRBJ2-5	few	13	.	TRBV4-2	TGTGCCAGCAGCCAAGTGGACAAAGAGACCCAGTACTTC	CASSQVDKETQYF
TRBJ2-5	many	16	TRBD1	TRBV5-6	TGTGCCAGCAGCTTGGCCGGACAGGGGGCTACAGAGACCCAGTACTTC	CASSLAGQGATETQYF
TRBJ1-2	many	14	.	TRBV27	TGTGCCAGCAGTTTATCGGGGGAAAGCTATGGCTACACCTTC	CASSLSGESYGYTF
TRBJ2-4	many	12	.	TRBV27	TGTGCCAGCGGATTAGCCAAAAACATTCAGTACTTC	CASGLAKNIQYF
TRBJ2-1	many	14	TRBD2	TRBV20-1	TGCAGTGCTGACGCGGGGGGCTCCTACAATGAGCAGTTCTTC	CSADAGGSYNEQFF
TRBJ1-5	many	14	.	TRBV27	TGTGCCAGCAGTTCGGACAGAGACAATCAGCCCCAGCATTTT	CASSSDRDNQPQHF
TRBJ2-3	many	16	TRBD2	TRBV3-1	TGTGCCAGCAGCCACTTCGGGGGGGCCCGTCCAGATACGCAGTATTTT	CASSHFGGARPDTQYF
TRBJ1-2	many	14	.	TRBV27	TGTGCCAGCAGTTTATCGAACAGGGCTCCCGGCTACACCTTC	CASSLSNRAPGYTF
TRBJ2-7	many	16	.	TRBV7-2	TGTGCCAGCAGCCTAGGGGTGGTGGGGGGCTCCTACGAGCAGTACTTC	CASSLGVVGGSYEQYF
TRBJ1-2	.	14	.	TRBV3-1	TGTGCCAGCAGCCGCCGAGAGGTAGACTATGGCTACACCTTC	CASSRREVDYGYTF
TRBJ1-1	many	12	.	TRBV6-5	TGTGCCAGCAGTCACGGGACGGATGAAGCTTTCTTT	CASSHGTDEAFF
TRBJ1-2	many	16	.	TRBV20-1	TGCAGTGCTTGGGTCAGCGGAACGCTCAATTACTATGGCTACACCTTC	CSAWVSGTLNYYGYTF
TRBJ2-7	many	18	TRBD1	TRBV4-2	TGTGCCAGCAGCCAAGAAAGCCCAGGGGGCTCTATCCTTTACGAGCAGTACTTC	CASSQESPGGSILYEQYF
TRBJ2-3	many	15	TRBD2	TRBV29-1	TGCAGCGTTGCCTTAGCGGGGGGTAGCACAGATACGCAGTATTTT	CSVALAGGSTDTQYF
TRBJ1-1	many	16	.	TRBV19	TGTGCCAGTAGTCCATATTCGCAGGCGCTGAACACTGAAGCTTTCTTT	CASSPYSQALNTEAFF
TRBJ1-2	many	14	TRBD1	TRBV20-1	TGCAGTGCTAGTCATGGCGTACAGGGGTATGGCTACACCTTC	CSASHGVQGYGYTF